A single sample gave rise to the 26 T cell receptor beta chains below, sequenced in a study of human T cells and chemical hapten exposure listed by TCRdb under 2021. The sample's time point, from its label and the paper: patch test 2, 6 weeks after DPC sensitization. Reading the label with the study, this specimen's treatment or condition is: therapeutic diphenylcyclopropenone sensitization with weekly scalp DPC. Libraries came from RACE. This sample was sequenced with a NextSeq 500. Starting from the raw public reads, TCRdb applied fastp trimming at Q25, assembled clones with MiXCR and retained in-frame beta chains. Rows with one shared CDR3 protein collapse into an entry with the most common genes and DNA. The sample records 80,000 to 95,000 distinct CDR3 sequences, 8% to 13% of which are singletons. The ten largest make up around 2.1% of the sample. Sample: whole blood, taken in connection with sensitization to the hapten diphenylcyclopropenone (DPC). The receptor set was obtained from a man aged 40-49 years with alopecia areata. Some clones in this sample may be carry-over from other donors' samples.

CDR3 sequence reads: CASSIDSHYGYTF. The CDR3, as DNA: TGTGCCAGTAGTATCGACAGTCACTATGGCTACACCTTC. This chain uses TRBV19 with TRBJ1-2; D is possibly TRBD1 (5 bases). The CDR3 sequence is 13 residues long. Trimming shortened V by 3 bases and J by 3 bases, and 8 bases separated the two germline ends. Germline V gene data show CDR1 as LNHDA and CDR2 as SQIVND (reference sequence).

This clonotype was detected a few times. The chain uses TRBV7-8 and TRBJ2-7, with D maybe TRBD2 (6 bases). The CDR3 is 14 amino acids. V lost 4 bases, J lost 9 bases, and 19 bases lay in between. The germline CDR1 and CDR2 sequences are SGHVS and FQNEAQ. The CDR3 is CASSSRLGEGGQYF. The CDR3, as DNA: TGTGCCAGCAGCTCCCGACTAGGCGAGGGTGGGCAGTACTTC.

Of note for this clonotype: A much larger clone lies a single base off, so this may be a read error. V usage is TRBV28 and J usage is TRBJ2-2; D is perhaps TRBD1 (5 bases). CDR1 and CDR2 (germline): MDHEN, SYDVKM. V was shortened by 11 bases and J by 5 bases, with 15 bases between the two germline ends. The CDR3 contains 13 residues. CDR3 DNA: TGTGCCGGTGGCGGCAGGGCGACCGGGGAGCTGTTTTTT. It is translated as CAGGGRATGELFF. Combining the CDR3 with reference TRBV28 and TRBJ2-2 gives the whole variable domain DVKVTQSSRYLVKRTGEKVFLECVQDMDHENMFWYRQDPGLGLRLIYFSYDVKMKEKGDIPEGYSVSREKKERFSLILESASTNQTSMYLCAGGGRATGELFFGEGSRLTVL.

The rearrangement joins TRBV28 to TRBJ2-7, with D perhaps TRBD2 (5 bases). CDR1 and CDR2 from the germline V gene are MDHEN and SYDVKM. V lost 3 bases and J 6 bases, leaving 9 bases between the germline ends. The CDR3 spans 12 residues. DNA of the CDR3: TGTGCCAGCAGTTTTCGTGGAGGCGAGCAGTACTTC. It is translated as CASSFRGGEQYF.

This chain uses TRBV7-2 with TRBJ2-7; D remains unclear. Trimming removed 0 bases at V and 2 bases at J, with 8 bases between. CDR3 length: 14 amino acids. The germline V gene encodes CDR1 SGHTA and CDR2 FQGNSA. In DNA, the CDR3 is TGTGCCAGCAGCTTAGCAACAGTAGCCTACGAGCAGTACTTC. Encoded protein: CASSLATVAYEQYF.

The V gene is TRBV28, the J gene TRBJ1-1, with 7 nucleotides matching TRBD1. CDR3 length: 14 residues. The junction had 13 bases not matched to a gene; V was cut back by 10 bases and J by 5 bases. Looked up from germline, CDR1 is MDHEN and CDR2 is SYDVKM. CDR3 loop: CATRTGEEQTEAFF. In nucleotides, the CDR3 is TGTGCCACCCGGACAGGCGAGGAGCAGACTGAAGCTTTCTTT.

This clonotype occurred many times. One end of the junction is discordant with germline, which a read error may explain. The V and J genes are TRBV7-7 and TRBJ2-5; 8 positions match TRBD1. This CDR3 spans 15 amino acids. The germline CDR1 and CDR2 sequences are SSHAT and FNYEAQ (reference sequence). The CDR3 nucleotides are TGTGCTAGCAGCTTTGGACAGGGAGGACAAGAGACCCAGTACTTC. This codes for CASSFGQGGQETQYF.

Here the CDR3 reads CASSITGGTQYF. CDR3 nucleotides: TGTGCCAGCAGCATCACGGGGGGGACCCAGTACTTC. The rearrangement links TRBV7-8 to TRBJ2-5, with 7 bases matching TRBD2. The V and J ends lost 5 bases and 7 bases, in that order; junction bases with no gene match: 4. The CDR3 consists of 12 residues. Looked up from germline, CDR1 is SGHVS and CDR2 is FQNEAQ. The full variable domain, in which reference TRBV7-8 and TRBJ2-5 provide the parts outside the CDR3, is GAGVSQSPRYKVAKRGQDVALRCDPISGHVSLFWYQQALGQGPEFLTYFQNEAQLDKSGLPSDRFFAERPEGSVSTLKIQRTQQEDSAVYLCASSITGGTQYFGPGTRLLVL.

The chain couples TRBV19 to TRBJ2-3; D is possibly TRBD2 (6 bases). Trimming shortened V by 8 bases and J by 3 bases, and 27 bases separated the two germline ends. Looked up from germline, CDR1 is LNHDA and CDR2 is SQIVND (reference sequence). CDR3 length equals 18 residues. The CDR3 loop is CASHSLGLTTGPTDTQYF. The DNA for the CDR3 is TGTGCCAGTCATTCTCTGGGACTGACTACAGGACCAACAGATACGCAGTATTTT.

The chain employs TRBV6-2 or TRBV6-3 and TRBJ2-5, with D unresolved. Per germline, CDR1 MNHEY and CDR2 SVGEGT. The CDR3 is made up of 16 amino acids. Trimming pared 2 bases from V and 5 bases from J, leaving 18 bases between. The CDR3 bases are TGTGCCAGCAGTTACGTATTAGATCCCAGCCGGGAGACCCAGTACTTC. This encodes CASSYVLDPSRETQYF.

Many counts were recorded for this clonotype. The chain recombines TRBV4-3 with TRBJ1-4, with a possible D match to TRBD1 (5 bases). The CDR3 sequence is 15 residues long. The germline CDR1 and CDR2 sequences are LGHNA and YSLEER. V was shortened by 0 bases and J by 2 bases, with 7 bases between the two germline ends. The CDR3 here is CASSQDKGTNEKLFF. The CDR3 bases are TGCGCCAGCAGCCAAGACAAGGGGACTAATGAAAAACTGTTTTTT.

The chain is built from TRBV13 and TRBJ2-2, with 9 bases identical to TRBD2. Germline CDR1 PRHDT, CDR2 FYEKMQ (reference sequence). The CDR3 is 16 residues long. Unmatched junction bases numbered 5, after V lost 2 bases and J lost 4 bases. The CDR3 region has the DNA TGTGCCAGCAGCTTACGAGCGGGAGGAGTCACCGGGGAGCTGTTTTTT. Protein sequence: CASSLRAGGVTGELFF.

In this sample, this clonotype turned up many times. J is TRBJ2-7 and V is TRBV18; the D gene could be TRBD1 or TRBD2 (6 bases each). Deletions cut 3 bases from V and 2 bases from J, with 20 bases between. The CDR3 runs to 17 residues. The germline CDR1 and CDR2 sequences are KGHSH and LQKENI. Here the CDR3 DNA reads TGTGCCAGCTCACCCCTGGGAGGCGGGCAGGGGACCTACGAGCAGTACGTC. The encoded protein is CASSPLGGGQGTYEQYV.

This clonotype was picked up many times. The V gene is TRBV27, the J gene TRBJ1-3; D is unresolved. V shed 0 bases and J shed 9 bases, with 15 bases lying between them. The germline gives CDR1 MNHEY, CDR2 SMNVEV (reference sequence). This CDR3 comprises 15 residues. The CDR3 bases are TGTGCCAGCAGTTTATCGTACGGATCCGAAAGCACCATATATTTT. This encodes CASSLSYGSESTIYF.

This chain uses TRBV5-4 with TRBJ2-7; the D gene is possibly TRBD1 (5 bases). CDR3 length: 15 residues. Germline CDR1 reads SGHNT; CDR2 reads YYREEE (reference sequence). The V end was cut by 5 bases, the J end by 5 bases, with 20 bases between. The DNA for the CDR3 is TGTGCCAGCAGATTCCAAATGGGGCGAAGAGACGAGCAGTACTTC. It is translated as CASRFQMGRRDEQYF.

The V gene is TRBV5-1, the J gene TRBJ2-5; D might be TRBD2 (5 bases). The CDR3 has 15 amino acids. V lost 0 bases and J lost 3, with 12 bases in between. Germline V gives CDR1 SGHRS, CDR2 YFSETQ. The CDR3 sequence is CASSLAGNAEETQYF. DNA for the CDR3: TGCGCCAGCAGCTTGGCCGGGAACGCCGAAGAGACCCAGTACTTC.

This clonotype was observed many times. This rearrangement joins TRBV7-2 to TRBJ2-1, with D uncertain. Trimming took 5 bases from V and 2 from J, leaving 16 bases between them. Germline V gene data show CDR1 as SGHTA and CDR2 as FQGNSA. The CDR3 has 16 amino acids. The CDR3 protein is CASSRLIQLTYNEQFF. In DNA, the CDR3 is TGTGCCAGCAGCCGCCTAATTCAACTTACCTACAATGAGCAGTTCTTC. Full variable domain (missing parts from reference TRBV7-2 and TRBJ2-1): GAGVSQSPSNKVTEKGKDVELRCDPISGHTALYWYRQSLGQGLEFLIYFQGNSAPDKSGLPSDRFSAERTGGSVSTLTIQRTQQEDSAVYLCASSRLIQLTYNEQFFGPGTRLTVL.

This clonotype occurred a few times. For the CDR3, the DNA is TGCAGCGTTGAAGGGCAGAGCTCCTACGAGCAGTACTTC. Translation: CSVEGQSSYEQYF. The gene calls are TRBV29-1 and TRBJ2-7; no clear D. Between the trimmed V and J ends, which lost 1 base and 0 bases, there was a span of 7 bases. The CDR3 covers 13 residues. CDR1 is SQVTM and CDR2 is ANQGSEA in the germline V gene.

J is TRBJ1-2 and V is TRBV7-9; D is ambiguous. CDR3 length equals 12 residues. The V end was cut by 1 base, the J end by 4 bases, with 4 bases between. CDR1 and CDR2 from the germline V gene are SEHNR and FQNEAQ (reference sequence). The CDR3 nucleotides are TGTGCCAGCAGCTTAGAGGCCTATGGCTACACCTTC. Its translation is CASSLEAYGYTF.

This clonotype occurred a few times. This chain joins TRBV5-6 and TRBJ1-5; D not resolved. Trimming removed 7 bases at V and 5 bases at J, with 16 bases between. Germline values: CDR1 SGHDT, CDR2 YYEEEE. The CDR3 is made up of 14 amino acids. CDR3 sequence reads: CASRLRGSDQPQHF. The CDR3 DNA sequence: TGTGCCAGCCGGCTCCGGGGATCGGATCAGCCCCAGCATTTT.

This clonotype was found many times. This chain's CDR3 is CATRVGNNEQFF. The CDR3 nucleotides are TGTGCTACGAGGGTGGGAAACAATGAGCAGTTCTTC. V is TRBV5-4 and J is TRBJ2-1; possible D gene TRBD2, 5 bases. Germline assignment: CDR1 SGHNT and CDR2 YYREEE (reference sequence). The CDR3 totals 12 residues.

The chain has TRBV7-9 and TRBJ2-1; 8 bases line up with TRBD1. Trimming took 5 bases from V and 4 from J; bases not matched to a gene: 4. The CDR3 is made up of 14 amino acids. Germline loops: CDR1 SEHNR, CDR2 FQNEAQ (reference sequence). The CDR3 loop reads CASSRDRSYNEQFF. The CDR3 DNA sequence: TGTGCCAGCAGCCGGGACAGGAGTTACAATGAGCAGTTCTTC.

This sequence joins TRBV29-1 and TRBJ1-4, with D possibly TRBD1 on 6 matching bases. The CDR3 length is 11 residues. Trimming shortened V by 5 bases and J by 10 bases, and 11 bases separated the two germline ends. The V gene's germline CDR1 is SQVTM and CDR2 ANQGSEA. The CDR3 bases are TGCAGCGTTATCCTAGGGGGAAAACTGTTTTTT. As protein: CSVILGGKLFF. Looking up the rest from reference TRBV29-1 and TRBJ1-4 gives the full variable domain: SAVISQKPSRDICQRGTSLTIQCQVDSQVTMMFWYRQQPGQSLTLIATANQGSEATYESGFVIDKFPISRPNLTFSTLTVSNMSPEDSSIYLCSVILGGKLFFGSGTQLSVL.

CDR3 sequence: CSVEEGGQGDTQYF. CDR3 DNA: TGCAGCGTTGAAGAGGGCGGACAGGGAGATACGCAGTATTTT. This chain joins TRBV29-1 and TRBJ2-3; 8 bases agree with TRBD1. Germline V gene lookup returns CDR1 SQVTM and CDR2 ANQGSEA. CDR3 size: 14 residues. V was clipped by 0 bases and J by 5 bases; unmatched bases: 4.

This clonotype is labeled as medium-sized. V gene TRBV2 combines with J gene TRBJ1-5; 7 bases align to TRBD1. Germline-derived CDR1 and CDR2 are SNHLY and FYNNEI. V was pared by 7 bases and J by 7 bases, with 10 bases of the junction left unmatched. The CDR3 consists of 14 residues. The CDR3 DNA sequence: TGTGCCAGCAAGGGCAGGGGGGGACACCAGCCCCAGCATTTT. Translation gives CASKGRGGHQPQHF. Together with reference TRBV2 and TRBJ1-5, the CDR3 gives the full variable domain: EPEVTQTPSHQVTQMGQEVILRCVPISNHLYFYWYRQILGQKVEFLVSFYNNEISEKSEIFDDQFSVERPDGSNFTLKIRSTKLEDSAMYFCASKGRGGHQPQHFGDGTRLSIL.

This clonotype was detected only a few times. The V call is TRBV12-3 or TRBV12-4, the J call TRBJ1-4, with D unclear. The CDR3 is made up of 13 amino acids. Trimming took 6 bases from V and 8 from J, leaving 13 bases between them. CDR3: CASSNFNGEKLFF. The CDR3 DNA sequence: TGTGCCAGCAGCAATTTCAACGGCGAAAAACTGTTTTTT.